These 18 T cell receptor beta chains were all obtained from the same sample, sequenced in a study of T cells in Graves' hyperthyroidism and ophthalmopathy. Amplified regions were TCR beta CDR3 sequences from RNA transcripts. HTBI primers were the set used in a first-round RT-PCR of the TCR CDR3. TCRdb redid the calling of the multiplex PCR reads with MiXCR, one entry per CDR3 protein. The sample lists about 560,000 distinct CDR3 sequences, around 15% seen once, with around 19% in the top ten. Sequencing was performed on blood. The receptors originated from a woman between 18 and 29 years old with Graves' hyperthyroidism.

This clonotype came up many times. The rearrangement uses TRBV18 and TRBJ1-1, with D possibly being TRBD1 (5 bases). V gave up 3 bases and J gave up 2 bases, with 19 bases separating them. The V gene's germline CDR1 is KGHSH and CDR2 LQKENI. This CDR3 has 17 residues. The CDR3: CASSPLRNRTPNTEAFF. The CDR3 DNA sequence: TGTGCCAGCTCACCTCTGAGAAATCGGACACCAAACACTGAAGCTTTCTTT.

This clonotype was seen a handful of times. The chain is built from TRBV24-1 and TRBJ2-1; D gene uncertain. This CDR3 spans 13 amino acids. Trimming shortened V by 5 bases and J by 5 bases, and 9 bases separated the two germline ends. CDR1 KGHDR and CDR2 SFDVKD come from the germline V gene. CDR3 bases: TGTGCCACCAGTGTGAACAACAACAATGAGCAGTTCTTC. Translating it yields CATSVNNNNEQFF.

The chain recombines TRBV19 with TRBJ2-7, with 9 nucleotides matching TRBD1. This CDR3 is built from 16 residues. Per germline, CDR1 LNHDA and CDR2 SQIVND (reference sequence). J lost 2 bases, V lost 5 bases, and 10 bases had no gene match. The CDR3 spells CASSGRDRVTAYEQYF. The CDR3 coding sequence is TGTGCCAGTAGTGGCCGGGACAGGGTGACAGCCTACGAGCAGTACTTC.

V is TRBV12-3 or TRBV12-4 and J is TRBJ1-4, with a weak D call TRBD1 (5 bases). Trimming shortened V by 6 bases and J by 5 bases, and 16 bases separated the two germline ends. The CDR3 extends over 15 amino acids. Written as DNA, the CDR3 is TGTGCCAGCAGCCGACAGCTACCCTACAATGAAAAACTGTTTTTT. This translates into CASSRQLPYNEKLFF.

Notes on this clonotype: Germline and junction disagree at one end, which may indicate a read error. The rearrangement uses TRBV7-2 and TRBJ2-1; D is tentatively TRBD1 or TRBD2 (5 bases each). The CDR3 totals 14 residues. CDR1 SGHTA and CDR2 FQGNSA come from the germline V gene. CDR3 in amino acids: CASSHVGGSNEQFF. In nucleotides, the CDR3 is TGCGCCAGCAGCCACGTTGGGGGATCCAATGAGCAGTTCTTC.

This clonotype was counted many times. The V and J genes are TRBV7-2 and TRBJ2-4, with 7 nucleotides matching TRBD2. The length of the CDR3 is 15 residues. After removal of 4 bases from V and 6 bases from J, the junction contained 9 bases not matched to a gene. Germline-derived CDR1 and CDR2 are SGHTA and FQGNSA. CDR3 loop: CASSWEREVLNIQYF. The CDR3 region has the DNA TGTGCCAGCAGCTGGGAGCGGGAAGTCTTAAACATTCAGTACTTC.

This clonotype has a handful of counts. The V gene is TRBV19, the J gene TRBJ1-1; 9 bases line up with TRBD1. CDR3 length: 15 residues. Germline lookup yields CDR1 LNHDA and CDR2 SQIVND (reference sequence). With V trimmed by 8 bases and J by 2 bases, 9 bases remained unmatched. CDR3 in DNA: TGTGCCAGTGTTAAGGACAGGGGACAAAACACTGAAGCTTTCTTT. It is translated as CASVKDRGQNTEAFF.

Of note for this clonotype: At one end the junction does not follow the germline gene, possibly because of a read error. The chain employs TRBV4-2 and TRBJ1-5, with D possibly matching TRBD1 (5 bases). The CDR3 consists of 15 residues. CDR1 and CDR2 from the germline V gene are LGHNA and YNFKEQ. The CDR3 loop is CASSQDDSSNQPQHF. The CDR3 DNA reads as TGTGCTAGCAGCCAAGACGACAGTAGCAATCAGCCCCAGCATTTT.

For this clonotype: This may stem from a read error, because a much larger clone lies one nucleotide away. The chain employs TRBV28 and TRBJ2-7; D remains unclear. Germline CDR1 and CDR2: MDHEN and SYDVKM. This CDR3 is built from 13 residues. CDR3 coding DNA: TGTGCCTGCAGTCCCGGTGGGGCCTACGAGCAGTACTTC. It is translated as CACSPGGAYEQYF.

This clonotype has a handful of counts. The rearrangement links TRBV4-2 to TRBJ2-7; D possibly corresponds to TRBD1 (6 bases). The ends were cut back, 2 bases at V and 0 bases at J, with 11 bases in the middle. The CDR3 is 15 residues long. The germline V gene has CDR1 LGHNA and CDR2 YNFKEQ. In DNA, the CDR3 is TGTGCCAGCAGCCAAAAGGGGGAGAGCTCCTACGAGCAGTACTTC. Translating it yields CASSQKGESSYEQYF.

This clonotype showed up many times. This rearrangement joins TRBV2 to TRBJ2-7; tentative D call: TRBD2 (6 bases). Trimming took off 1 base at V and 0 bases at J, with 10 bases between the two ends. Germline assignment: CDR1 SNHLY and CDR2 FYNNEI. This CDR3 is 15 amino acids long. The CDR3 DNA sequence: TGTGCCAGCAGTGAAGGACGGGAGTTCTCCTACGAGCAGTACTTC. Translation gives CASSEGREFSYEQYF. Full variable domain (rest looked up from reference TRBV2 and TRBJ2-7): EPEVTQTPSHQVTQMGQEVILRCVPISNHLYFYWYRQILGQKVEFLVSFYNNEISEKSEIFDDQFSVERPDGSNFTLKIRSTKLEDSAMYFCASSEGREFSYEQYFGPGTRLTVT.

The chain uses TRBV27 and TRBJ2-7; D ambiguous. This CDR3 has 14 amino acids. In germline, CDR1 is MNHEY, CDR2 SMNVEV (reference sequence). Trimming cost V 5 bases and J 0 bases, with 11 bases left between them. The CDR3 DNA reads as TGTGCCAGCAGTGTTTCTAAAAGCTCCTACGAGCAGTACTTC. This sequence encodes CASSVSKSSYEQYF.

This clonotype came up a few times. The chain has TRBV25-1 and TRBJ2-5; the D call may be TRBD1 or TRBD2 (7 bases each). V lost 4 bases and J 5 bases, leaving 23 bases between the germline ends. CDR3 length: 17 residues. Germline CDR1 is MGHDK and CDR2 is SYGVNS. The CDR3 sequence is CASSGGQPGRGWETQYF. In DNA, the CDR3 is TGTGCCAGCAGTGGGGGACAGCCAGGGAGGGGGTGGGAGACCCAGTACTTC.

This clonotype has at least ten counts. The rearrangement uses TRBV28 and TRBJ2-7; no clear D gene. There are 16 residues in the CDR3. Germline loops: CDR1 MDHEN, CDR2 SYDVKM. The V and J ends lost 5 bases and 3 bases respectively, with 20 bases between them. The CDR3 loop reads CASSASNSIGYYEQYF. The CDR3 DNA sequence: TGTGCCAGCAGTGCGTCTAACAGTATTGGCTACTACGAGCAGTACTTC.

The rearrangement links TRBV6-4 to TRBJ1-1; D remains ambiguous. Germline V gene lookup returns CDR1 MRHNA and CDR2 SNTAGT. CDR3 length: 13 amino acids. With 5 bases removed from V and 5 bases from J, the gap between germline ends came to 12 bases. The CDR3 region is CASSQVTGTEAFF. The DNA for the CDR3 is TGTGCCAGCAGTCAAGTTACTGGGACTGAAGCTTTCTTT.

This clonotype was counted only a few times. V usage is TRBV10-2 and J usage is TRBJ1-2, with 7 nucleotides matching TRBD1. V was clipped by 1 base and J by 8 bases; unmatched bases: 4. Germline V lookup: CDR1 WSHSY, CDR2 SAAADI. This CDR3 is built from 13 residues. The CDR3 bases are TGCGCCAGCAGTGAGTTGCAGGGGGAGGGCTACACCTTC. Encoded protein: CASSELQGEGYTF.

The chain is built from TRBV12-3 or TRBV12-4 and TRBJ1-2; the match to TRBD1 covers 9 bases. The CDR3 is made up of 17 amino acids. Losses at the gene ends were 2 bases for V and 4 bases for J; bases not matched to a gene: 11. The CDR3 protein is CASSLNSPGDRVYGYTF. The CDR3 region has the DNA TGTGCCAGCAGTTTAAACTCTCCGGGGGACAGGGTCTATGGCTACACCTTC.

This clonotype occurred many times. The chain couples TRBV11-2 to TRBJ2-3, with D perhaps TRBD2 (5 bases). V was pared by 5 bases and J by 4 bases, with 22 bases between. This CDR3 is 17 amino acids long. CDR1 is SGHAT and CDR2 is FQNNGV in the germline V gene. CDR3: CASSPSRRTFLADTQYF. DNA of the CDR3: TGTGCCAGCAGCCCTTCCCGTAGGACTTTCCTCGCAGATACGCAGTATTTT.